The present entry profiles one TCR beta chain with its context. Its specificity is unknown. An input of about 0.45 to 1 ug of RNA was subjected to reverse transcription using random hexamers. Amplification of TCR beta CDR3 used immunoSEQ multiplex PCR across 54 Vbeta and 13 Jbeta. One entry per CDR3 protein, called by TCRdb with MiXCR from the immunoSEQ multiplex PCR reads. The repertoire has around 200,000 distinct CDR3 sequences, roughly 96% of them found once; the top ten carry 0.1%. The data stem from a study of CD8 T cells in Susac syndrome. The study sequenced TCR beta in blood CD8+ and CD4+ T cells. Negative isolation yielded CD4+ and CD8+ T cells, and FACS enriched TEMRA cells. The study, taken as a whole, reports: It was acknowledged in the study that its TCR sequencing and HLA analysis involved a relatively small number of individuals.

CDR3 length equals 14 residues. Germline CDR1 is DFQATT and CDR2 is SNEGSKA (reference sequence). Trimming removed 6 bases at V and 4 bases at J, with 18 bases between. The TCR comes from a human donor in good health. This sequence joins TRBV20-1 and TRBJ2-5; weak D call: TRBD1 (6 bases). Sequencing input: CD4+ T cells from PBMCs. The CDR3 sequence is CSARDTRGGETQYF. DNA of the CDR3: TGCAGTGCGAGGGACACCCGCGGAGGAGAGACCCAGTACTTC.